This TCR beta chain was obtained from a study of OX40 agonist ivuxolimab in advanced cancers. The germline V gene encodes CDR1 SGHTA and CDR2 FQGNSA. CDR3 length: 16 residues. Trimming cost V 5 bases and J 0 bases, with 14 bases left between them. Method: immunoSEQ multiplex PCR; TCRdb's copy keeps in-frame clones and lacks some. The sample yields just over 80,000 clones, around nine tenths seen once. The clonotype comes from an adult with an advanced solid tumor such as melanoma, head and neck, liver or kidney cancer. The chain joins TRBV7-2 to TRBJ2-1, with D hard to call. The sample was CD4+ or CD8+ T cells sorted from blood, taken in a trial of the OX40 agonist ivuxolimab. The CDR3: CASSPRAFSSYNEQFF. CDR3 DNA sequence: TGTGCCAGCAGCCCTAGGGCTTTTAGCTCCTACAATGAGCAGTTCTTC.